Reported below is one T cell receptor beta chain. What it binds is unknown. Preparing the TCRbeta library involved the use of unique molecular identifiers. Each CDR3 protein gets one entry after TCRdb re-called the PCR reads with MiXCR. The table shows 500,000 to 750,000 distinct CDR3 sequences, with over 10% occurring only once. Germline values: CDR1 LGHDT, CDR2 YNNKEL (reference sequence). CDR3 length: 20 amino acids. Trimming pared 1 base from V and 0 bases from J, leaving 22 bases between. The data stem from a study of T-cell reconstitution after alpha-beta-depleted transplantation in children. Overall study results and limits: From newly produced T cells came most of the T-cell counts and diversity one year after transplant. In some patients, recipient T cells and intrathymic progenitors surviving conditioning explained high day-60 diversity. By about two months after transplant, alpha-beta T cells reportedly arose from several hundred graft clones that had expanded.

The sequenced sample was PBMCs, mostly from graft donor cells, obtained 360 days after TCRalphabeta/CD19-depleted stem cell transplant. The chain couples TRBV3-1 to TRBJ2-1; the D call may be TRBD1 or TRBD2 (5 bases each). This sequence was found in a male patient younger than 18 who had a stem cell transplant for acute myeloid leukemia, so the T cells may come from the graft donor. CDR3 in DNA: TGTGCCAGCAGCCAAGTGAGTCCCGGGGAAGGGGTCGGCTCCTACAATGAGCAGTTCTTC. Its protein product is CASSQVSPGEGVGSYNEQFF.